The 32 T cell receptor beta chains below all came from one sample that was sequenced in a study of blood T cells in healthy people across ages. Alongside a J-beta primer mix, a sample-barcoded 5' primer served in a second PCR lasting about 7 to 11 cycles. Each CDR3 protein gets one entry after TCRdb re-called the 5' RACE reads with MiXCR. Of about 680,000 distinct CDR3 sequences detected, around 45% appear once; the ten largest clones hold 25% to 35%. The sample taken for sequencing was blood. Receptors originate from a woman in her sixties or seventies in good health.

A note on this clonotype: A much larger clonotype is one base distant, so this may be a read error. The CDR3 spells CASSLFLPGPYEQYF. The CDR3 region has the DNA TGTGCCAGCAGTTTATTCCTACCTGGGCCCTACGAGCAGTACTTC. V and J are TRBV28 and TRBJ2-7; D is undetermined. Between the trimmed V and J ends, which lost 1 base and 2 bases, there was a span of 12 bases. This CDR3 spans 15 amino acids. The germline V gene encodes CDR1 MDHEN and CDR2 SYDVKM.

The CDR3 sequence: CASGPGTDTQYF. CDR3 nucleotide sequence: TGTGCCAGCGGCCCCGGCACAGATACGCAGTATTTT. The chain uses TRBV28 and TRBJ2-3; the D is unclear. This CDR3 is 12 amino acids long. Per the germline V gene, CDR1 is MDHEN and CDR2 is SYDVKM. Trimming removed 8 bases from V and 1 base from J, with 7 bases in between.

The rearrangement uses TRBV5-1 and TRBJ2-5; 7 nucleotides line up with TRBD1. The germline gives CDR1 SGHRS, CDR2 YFSETQ. J gave up 11 bases and V 6 bases, and 19 bases lay outside the gene matches. CDR3 length equals 15 residues. CDR3 DNA: TGCGCCAGCACCGTGATAGGGGGCGGGTACAATGAGCAGTACTTC. It encodes CASTVIGGGYNEQYF.

The chain couples TRBV6-2 or TRBV6-3 to TRBJ1-2; D call uncertain. V lost 5 bases to trimming and J lost 7 bases, with 5 bases between them. This CDR3 has 10 amino acids. The V gene's germline CDR1 is MNHEY and CDR2 SVGEGT. The CDR3 spells CASSGFGYTF. The CDR3 DNA reads as TGTGCCAGCAGTGGATTTGGCTACACCTTC.

The rearrangement uses TRBV20-1 and TRBJ2-6; D perhaps matches TRBD2 (6 bases). Trimming pared 6 bases from V and 0 bases from J, leaving 9 bases between. Germline lookup yields CDR1 DFQATT and CDR2 SNEGSKA (reference sequence). This CDR3 region has 14 residues. The CDR3 region is CSAPDYSGANVLTF. As DNA, the CDR3 is TGCAGTGCCCCGGACTACTCTGGGGCCAACGTCCTGACTTTC.

This clonotype was recorded once. The chain links TRBV4-3 to TRBJ2-1, with 15 bases that match TRBD2. After removal of 3 bases from V and 8 bases from J, the junction contained 5 bases not matched to a gene. The CDR3 spans 16 residues. The germline CDR1 and CDR2 sequences are LGHNA and YSLEER. CDR3 coding DNA: TGCGCCAGCAGCCATGGGACTAGCGGGAGGTCCGATGAGCAGTTCTTC. It encodes CASSHGTSGRSDEQFF.

This clonotype turned up a few times. The chain combines TRBV7-2 with TRBJ2-7, with D perhaps matching TRBD1 (6 bases). The CDR3 loop spans 16 amino acids. From germline, CDR1 is SGHTA and CDR2 FQGNSA. The V and J ends lost 5 bases and 4 bases respectively, with 21 bases between them. In DNA, the CDR3 is TGTGCCAGCAGCCGAGGGGGATCCGCGGCCCTATACGAGCAGTACTTC. Its protein product is CASSRGGSAALYEQYF.

CDR3 protein: CASSLSRSTDTQYF. For the CDR3, the DNA is TGTGCCAGCAGCTTATCCAGAAGCACAGATACGCAGTATTTT. The gene calls are TRBV7-2 and TRBJ2-3; D is ambiguous. The CDR3 contains 14 residues. V was pared by 2 bases and J by 0 bases, with 6 bases between. From germline, CDR1 is SGHTA and CDR2 FQGNSA.

The CDR3 coding sequence is TGTGCCAGCAGCCAAGACCTCTTATCTGGGACGGCGACCTACGAGCAGTACTTC. Translating it yields CASSQDLLSGTATYEQYF. This rearrangement joins TRBV4-2 to TRBJ2-7; D is tentatively TRBD1 or TRBD2 (5 bases each). V was pared by 0 bases and J by 2 bases, with 20 bases between. Per the germline V gene, CDR1 is LGHNA and CDR2 is YNFKEQ. This CDR3 spans 18 amino acids.

The chain uses TRBV5-1 and TRBJ2-7; D not resolved. The CDR3 has 11 residues. CDR1 is SGHRS and CDR2 is YFSETQ in the germline V gene. Deletions cut 5 bases from V and 2 bases from J, with 5 bases between. The CDR3 DNA reads as TGCGCCAGCAGAATTGCCTACGAGCAGTACTTC. Translation gives CASRIAYEQYF.

The table lists this clonotype with a few counts. The chain recombines TRBV14 with TRBJ2-3, with 7 bases lining up with TRBD1. The germline V gene encodes CDR1 SGHDN and CDR2 FVKESK. CDR3 length: 14 residues. The junction had 5 bases not matched to a gene; V was cut back by 2 bases and J by 6 bases. CDR3 region: CASSQQTGSDTQYF. The DNA of the CDR3 is TGTGCCAGCAGCCAACAGACAGGGTCGGATACGCAGTATTTT.

This chain uses TRBV7-2 with TRBJ2-1; TRBD1 aligns across 8 bases. With V trimmed by 6 bases and J by 3 bases, 16 bases remained unmatched. Germline V CDR1 and CDR2: SGHTA, FQGNSA. The CDR3 runs 18 residues. CDR3 bases: TGTGCCAGCAGACTCCGCCCCCTATGGGACAGGATCTACAATGAGCAGTTCTTC. Amino acids: CASRLRPLWDRIYNEQFF.

This clonotype was counted at least ten times. The chain couples TRBV7-2 to TRBJ2-7; 9 bases fit TRBD1. CDR1 and CDR2 (germline): SGHTA, FQGNSA. V trimming: 3 bases; J trimming: 1 base; junction bases outside the gene matches: 4. The CDR3 is made up of 15 amino acids. CDR3 amino acids: CASSFRTGASYEQYF. The CDR3 nucleotides are TGTGCCAGCAGCTTTCGGACAGGGGCTTCCTACGAGCAGTACTTC.

The chain employs TRBV14 and TRBJ1-4; D is uncertain. The germline CDR1 and CDR2 sequences are SGHDN and FVKESK. Trimming left V 3 bases short and J 8 bases short, with 10 bases between. The CDR3 runs 13 residues. CDR3 nucleotide sequence: TGTGCCAGCAGCCATGGGTTGTGGGAAAAACTGTTTTTT. It codes for CASSHGLWEKLFF.

The chain employs TRBV7-2 and TRBJ1-4; D is ambiguous. Trimming cost V 5 bases and J 4 bases, with 14 bases left between them. Germline V gene sequence: CDR1 SGHTA, CDR2 FQGNSA. The CDR3 totals 15 residues. CDR3 sequence: CASSQYSVLNEKLFF. The CDR3 DNA reads as TGTGCCAGCAGCCAATACAGCGTCCTTAATGAAAAACTGTTTTTT.

The gene calls are TRBV18 and TRBJ1-1; perhaps TRBD1 as D (5 bases). The V gene's germline CDR1 is KGHSH and CDR2 LQKENI. The V end lost 3 bases, the J end lost 1 base, and 12 bases lay between the germline ends. The CDR3 is 15 residues long. The CDR3 DNA follows: TGTGCCAGCTCACCTACACAGGAGCAGAACACTGAAGCTTTCTTT. Protein product: CASSPTQEQNTEAFF.

The chain couples TRBV6-5 to TRBJ2-7; possibly TRBD1 for D (6 bases). V lost 6 bases to trimming and J lost 8 bases, with 17 bases between them. The CDR3 totals 13 residues. Germline V gene sequence: CDR1 MNHEY, CDR2 SVGAGI. CDR3 sequence (DNA): TGTGCCAGCAGCTTGGGGGCCGGTAGCCAGCAGTACTTC. Its protein is CASSLGAGSQQYF.

The chain couples TRBV20-1 to TRBJ2-1; 8 bases are shared with TRBD2. With 5 bases clipped from V and 9 bases from J, the junction kept 15 bases outside the gene matches. CDR3 length: 15 amino acids. Germline V CDR1 and CDR2: DFQATT, SNEGSKA (reference sequence). The CDR3 loop reads CSAGPSGGRRGEQFF. In nucleotides, the CDR3 is TGCAGTGCTGGCCCTTCGGGAGGGCGAAGGGGTGAGCAGTTCTTC.

Worth noting for this clonotype: Germline and junction disagree at one end, which may indicate a read error. V usage is TRBV11-1 and J usage is TRBJ2-7; D is ambiguous. The CDR3 has 12 amino acids. The V gene's germline CDR1 is SGHAT and CDR2 FQDESV (reference sequence). The CDR3 DNA reads as TGTGTCAGCAGCCCAGAGCCCTACGAGCAGTACTTC. Translation: CVSSPEPYEQYF. Full variable domain (remainder filled in from reference TRBV11-1 and TRBJ2-7): EAEVAQSPRYKITEKSQAVAFWCDPISGHATLYWYRQILGQGPELLVQFQDESVVDDSQLPKDRFSAERLKGVDSTLKIQPAELGDSAMYLCVSSPEPYEQYFGPGTRLTVT.

This clonotype has more than one count but fewer than ten. V and J are TRBV2 and TRBJ1-2, with TRBD1 as a possible D gene (6 bases). The CDR3 runs 11 residues. Germline V CDR1 and CDR2: SNHLY, FYNNEI. V shed 7 bases and J shed 6 bases, with 9 bases lying between them. CDR3 sequence: CASIGGDGYTF. In DNA form, the CDR3 reads TGTGCCAGCATAGGGGGGGATGGCTACACCTTC.

This clonotype was found a few times. This chain joins TRBV15 and TRBJ1-2; D possibly corresponds to TRBD1 (6 bases). From germline, CDR1 is LNHNV and CDR2 YYDKDF (reference sequence). The CDR3 is 14 residues long. Trimming cost V 0 bases and J 6 bases, with 11 bases left between them. The CDR3 region is CATSRDRAGDGYTF. The CDR3 coding sequence is TGTGCCACCAGCAGAGATCGGGCAGGGGATGGCTACACCTTC.

This clonotype was observed a few times. The chain has TRBV9 and TRBJ2-5, with TRBD2 matching over 7 bases. V lost 3 bases, J lost 3 bases, and 8 bases stayed unmatched. The CDR3 contains 15 residues. Germline CDR1 SGDLS, CDR2 YYNGEE. Written as DNA, the CDR3 is TGTGCCAGCAGCGAGGGCGGGAGAACCGAAGAGACCCAGTACTTC. Translated, it gives CASSEGGRTEETQYF.

The chain links TRBV5-1 to TRBJ2-5, with D possibly matching TRBD1 (6 bases). The germline V gene has CDR1 SGHRS and CDR2 YFSETQ. V lost 7 bases, J lost 2 bases, and 12 bases lay in between. The CDR3 extends over 13 amino acids. CDR3 nucleotide sequence: TGCGCCAGCTACCGGGACACGCAAGAGACCCAGTACTTC. Its translation is CASYRDTQETQYF.

In its sample, this clonotype was seen a few times. This chain uses TRBV20-1 with TRBJ1-2; TRBD1 matches 11 bases. In germline, CDR1 is DFQATT, CDR2 SNEGSKA (reference sequence). This CDR3 comprises 15 residues. Trimming at V came to 1 base and at J to 3 bases, leaving 4 bases not matched to a gene. For the CDR3, the DNA is TGCAGTGCTAGAGCGGACAGGGGGCGCGACTATGGCTACACCTTC. Its protein product is CSARADRGRDYGYTF.

This clonotype was recorded a few times. This chain connects TRBV28 to TRBJ2-7, with D perhaps TRBD2 (5 bases). In germline, CDR1 is MDHEN, CDR2 SYDVKM. V lost 6 bases, J lost 5 bases, and 26 bases lay in between. The CDR3 consists of 17 residues. CDR3 protein: CASRADSSERSPHEQYF. Here the CDR3 DNA reads TGTGCCAGCAGAGCCGACTCTTCTGAGCGGAGCCCTCACGAGCAGTACTTC.

V is TRBV20-1 and J is TRBJ1-2; TRBD1 matches 9 bases. The CDR3 consists of 12 residues. The germline V gene has CDR1 DFQATT and CDR2 SNEGSKA (reference sequence). The V gene end was trimmed by 5 bases and the J gene end by 7 bases; junction bases not matched to a gene: 5. CDR3 region: CSASRDRAGYTF. For the CDR3, the DNA is TGCAGTGCTTCCCGGGACAGGGCTGGCTACACCTTC.

The rearrangement links TRBV27 to TRBJ2-7, with D hard to call. There are 14 residues in the CDR3. Trimming removed 5 bases at V and 3 bases at J, with 14 bases between. In germline, CDR1 is MNHEY, CDR2 SMNVEV (reference sequence). CDR3 DNA sequence: TGTGCCAGCAGTCTTACAGCGTACGGCTACGAGCAGTACTTC. This sequence encodes CASSLTAYGYEQYF.

This clonotype was observed a few times. The chain has TRBV20-1 and TRBJ2-7, with 12 bases that match TRBD2. V lost 0 bases and J lost 3; bases outside the gene matches: 6. Germline V gene data show CDR1 as DFQATT and CDR2 as SNEGSKA (reference sequence). This CDR3 spans 16 amino acids. CDR3 protein: CSARDQASGRVYEQYF. CDR3 nucleotides: TGCAGTGCTAGAGATCAAGCTAGCGGGAGGGTCTACGAGCAGTACTTC.

The rearrangement links TRBV5-1 to TRBJ2-3, with TRBD2 identical over 10 bases. Germline V gene sequence: CDR1 SGHRS, CDR2 YFSETQ. The trim removed 4 bases at V and 2 bases at J, leaving 7 bases unmatched. The CDR3 is made up of 16 amino acids. DNA of the CDR3: TGCGCCAGCAGCGAGGGACTAGCGACCGACACAGATACGCAGTATTTT. The encoded protein is CASSEGLATDTDTQYF.

V is TRBV15 and J is TRBJ2-5; D ambiguous. The CDR3 consists of 13 residues. V lost 5 bases, J lost 3 bases, and 10 bases lay in between. Germline V gene data show CDR1 as LNHNV and CDR2 as YYDKDF (reference sequence). CDR3 sequence: CATSGYRKETQYF. The CDR3 nucleotides are TGTGCCACCAGCGGCTACAGAAAAGAGACCCAGTACTTC.

The chain is built from TRBV29-1 and TRBJ2-2; 7 nucleotides align to TRBD2. Trimming removed 1 base from V and 1 base from J; junction bases left unmatched: 3. The CDR3 is made up of 15 amino acids. CDR1 SQVTM and CDR2 ANQGSEA come from the germline V gene. This chain's CDR3 is CSVEGGSRNTGELFF. The CDR3 bases are TGCAGCGTTGAAGGCGGGAGTAGGAACACCGGGGAGCTGTTTTTT.

The chain joins TRBV12-3 or TRBV12-4 to TRBJ2-3; D is undetermined. There are 17 residues in the CDR3. The V end was cut by 5 bases, the J end by 1 base, with 19 bases between. The CDR3 loop is CASSQSPGPRGTDTQYF. The CDR3 DNA follows: TGTGCCAGCAGTCAAAGCCCCGGGCCCCGAGGCACAGATACGCAGTATTTT.